These 27 T cell receptor beta chains were all obtained from the same sample, sequenced in a study of early stage breast cancer tumors. Clones were read by immunoSEQ multiplex PCR, and TCRdb kept only the in-frame ones, dropping some. The sample lists 25,000 to 30,000 clones, approximately 85% occurring once. Sequencing was carried out using blood. The receptors derive from a person between 45 and 65 years old with breast cancer.

This clone was counted between two and nine times. The gene calls are TRBV11-2 and TRBJ1-6; D gene uncertain. CDR1 and CDR2 from the germline V gene are SGHAT and FQNNGV. Trimming stripped 0 bases from V and 7 bases from J, with 4 bases between. This CDR3 contains 13 residues. CDR3 sequence reads: CASSLEVNSPLHF. The CDR3 DNA follows: TGTGCCAGCAGCTTAGAGGTGAATTCACCCCTCCACTTT.

In nucleotides, the CDR3 is TGTGCCAGCATTGTAAGGATTAATCAGCCCCAGCATTTT. This sequence encodes CASIVRINQPQHF. The chain links TRBV6-6 to TRBJ1-5; no clear D. The CDR3 has 13 amino acids. Germline V lookup: CDR1 MNHNY, CDR2 SVGAGI (reference sequence). V was clipped by 7 bases and J by 4 bases, with 11 bases between them.

The rearrangement uses TRBV5-6 and TRBJ2-7, with a weak D call TRBD1 (6 bases). The germline gives CDR1 SGHDT, CDR2 YYEEEE. The V end was cut by 1 base, the J end by 3 bases, with 11 bases between. The CDR3 contains 14 residues. The CDR3 loop is CASSLRGRGYEQYF. DNA of the CDR3: TGTGCCAGCAGCTTGCGCGGCAGGGGCTACGAGCAGTACTTC.

The chain couples TRBV11-1 to TRBJ2-2; no firm D call. The CDR3 contains 16 residues. V lost 1 base, J lost 5 bases, and 14 bases lay in between. Germline V gene sequence: CDR1 SGHAT, CDR2 FQDESV (reference sequence). CDR3 bases: TGTGCCAGCAGCTTAGACTCTCGGCCCCCTACCGGGGAGCTGTTTTTT. It specifies CASSLDSRPPTGELFF.

The gene calls are TRBV27 and TRBJ2-7; 10 positions agree with TRBD1. Germline V gene data show CDR1 as MNHEY and CDR2 as SMNVEV (reference sequence). Trimming took 6 bases from V and 4 from J; bases not matched to a gene: 9. The CDR3 is 15 amino acids. The CDR3 spells CASSHGQGGVYEQYF. The CDR3, as DNA: TGTGCCAGCAGCCACGGACAGGGGGGTGTTTACGAGCAGTACTTC.

The chain couples TRBV7-2 to TRBJ2-1; maybe TRBD2 (5 bases). The germline V gene has CDR1 SGHTA and CDR2 FQGNSA. Trimming stripped 4 bases from V and 8 bases from J, with 12 bases between. The CDR3 runs 13 residues. The DNA for the CDR3 is TGTGCCAGCAGCTCCCCTTTCGGGGATGAGCAGTTCTTC. Its translation: CASSSPFGDEQFF.

This rearrangement joins TRBV20-1 to TRBJ2-1; no firm D call. Per germline, CDR1 DFQATT and CDR2 SNEGSKA (reference sequence). The CDR3 is 11 residues long. Trimming shortened V by 3 bases and J by 6 bases, and 6 bases separated the two germline ends. The CDR3 sequence: CSASPVNEQFF. The CDR3 DNA is TGCAGTGCTAGCCCAGTCAATGAGCAGTTCTTC.

J is TRBJ2-1 and V is TRBV2; D gene ambiguous. CDR3 length equals 11 residues. V was cut by 2 bases and J by 10 bases, with 6 bases left in between. Germline lookup yields CDR1 SNHLY and CDR2 FYNNEI. CDR3 sequence reads: CASSENREQFF. The DNA for the CDR3 is TGTGCCAGCAGTGAAAACCGGGAGCAGTTCTTC.

The chain combines TRBV29-1 with TRBJ1-2, with D perhaps TRBD1 (5 bases). This CDR3 comprises 12 residues. With 2 bases removed from V and 5 bases from J, the gap between germline ends came to 9 bases. CDR1 SQVTM and CDR2 ANQGSEA come from the germline V gene. CDR3: CSVERGGYGYTF. The CDR3 nucleotides read TGCAGCGTTGAAAGGGGAGGATATGGCTACACCTTC.

The chain combines TRBV19 with TRBJ2-1; TRBD1 matches 7 bases. The CDR3 loop spans 16 amino acids. After removal of 2 bases from V and 2 bases from J, the junction contained 6 bases not matched to a gene. Germline V gives CDR1 LNHDA, CDR2 SQIVND (reference sequence). This chain's CDR3 is CASSISTGSPYNEQFF. CDR3 nucleotide sequence: TGTGCCAGTAGTATATCGACAGGGAGCCCCTACAATGAGCAGTTCTTC.

The chain employs TRBV27 and TRBJ1-1, with TRBD1 matching 9 bases. The CDR3 is 14 amino acids. The trim removed 5 bases at V and 5 bases at J, leaving 6 bases unmatched. The germline V gene has CDR1 MNHEY and CDR2 SMNVEV (reference sequence). This CDR3 reads CASSPRDRETEAFF. For the CDR3, the DNA is TGTGCCAGCAGTCCTCGGGACAGGGAGACTGAAGCTTTCTTT.

The chain has TRBV9 and TRBJ1-1, with 8 bases identical to TRBD1. This CDR3 has 15 residues. In germline, CDR1 is SGDLS, CDR2 YYNGEE. The trim removed 4 bases at V and 2 bases at J, leaving 7 bases unmatched. The CDR3, as DNA: TGTGCCAGCAGCCCCTGGGACAGGATTAACACTGAAGCTTTCTTT. It codes for CASSPWDRINTEAFF.

The chain uses TRBV7-2 and TRBJ2-7; TRBD1 matches 7 bases. Losses at the gene ends were 1 base for V and 6 bases for J; bases not matched to a gene: 15. CDR1 and CDR2 from the germline V gene are SGHTA and FQGNSA. The CDR3 has 17 residues. This CDR3 reads CASSLGGPGHRGAEQYF. CDR3 coding DNA: TGTGCCAGCAGCTTAGGGGGGCCGGGACACAGGGGAGCCGAGCAGTACTTC.

The V call is TRBV10-2, the J call TRBJ2-7; 8 bases map to TRBD2. Per germline, CDR1 WSHSY and CDR2 SAAADI. This CDR3 has 14 amino acids. V lost 3 bases to trimming and J lost 6 bases; unmatched junction nucleotides: 7. CDR3 region: CASSELRGGVEQYF. DNA for the CDR3: TGCGCCAGCAGTGAATTACGGGGGGGGGTCGAGCAGTACTTC.

The chain employs TRBV4-1 and TRBJ2-3, with D unclear. Deletions cut 1 base from V and 4 bases from J, with 0 bases between. The CDR3 has 11 amino acids. CDR1 is MGHRA and CDR2 is YSYEKL in the germline V gene. This chain's CDR3 is CASSQADTQYF. The CDR3, as DNA: TGCGCCAGCAGCCAAGCAGATACGCAGTATTTT.

This sequence joins TRBV30 and TRBJ2-7, with D maybe TRBD2 (7 bases). From germline, CDR1 is GTSNPN and CDR2 SVGIG (reference sequence). This CDR3 region has 15 residues. V was cut by 2 bases and J by 4 bases, with 18 bases left in between. Here the CDR3 DNA reads TGTGCCTGGAGTCTAGCCCGGGGGGCGATGTACGAGCAGTACTTC. Translation: CAWSLARGAMYEQYF. Complete variable domain (other parts from reference TRBV30 and TRBJ2-7): SQTIHQWPATLVQPVGSPLSLECTVEGTSNPNLYWYRQAAGRGLQLLFYSVGIGQISSEVPQNLSASRPQDRQFILSSKKLLLSDSGFYLCAWSLARGAMYEQYFGPGTRLTVT.

The chain joins TRBV11-2 to TRBJ2-3; 12 bases are a match to TRBD2. CDR3 length: 17 amino acids. V dropped 5 bases and J dropped 2; count of bases not matched to a gene: 8. Germline V gene lookup returns CDR1 SGHAT and CDR2 FQNNGV. CDR3 sequence: CASSPGLAGFNTDTQYF. As DNA, the CDR3 is TGTGCCAGCAGCCCCGGACTAGCGGGATTCAACACAGATACGCAGTATTTT.

This chain uses TRBV29-1 with TRBJ1-2; D is perhaps TRBD1 (5 bases). Trimming shortened V by 3 bases and J by 7 bases, and 9 bases separated the two germline ends. Germline V gives CDR1 SQVTM, CDR2 ANQGSEA. CDR3 length: 11 residues. CDR3 sequence (DNA): TGCAGCGTTGAGATTGGGGGTGGCTACACCTTC. Protein sequence: CSVEIGGGYTF.

The CDR3: CASSWDGLNTEAFF. The CDR3 coding sequence is TGTGCCAGCAGTTGGGACGGCCTGAACACTGAAGCTTTCTTT. The V call is TRBV6-5, the J call TRBJ1-1; possible D gene TRBD1, 5 bases. V was shortened by 4 bases and J by 0 bases, with 9 bases between the two germline ends. This CDR3 comprises 14 residues. The germline V gene has CDR1 MNHEY and CDR2 SVGAGI.

About this clone: One junction end does not reproduce the germline sequence, and a read error may be involved. V and J are TRBV5-4 and TRBJ1-2; D is unresolved. The CDR3 is 12 amino acids. Germline V gene data show CDR1 as SGHNT and CDR2 as YYREEE (reference sequence). CDR3 residues: CASSRPGSRRAF. DNA of the CDR3: TGTGCCAGCAGCCGACCCGGTTCCCGCCGCGCCTTC. The whole variable domain, filled in from reference TRBV5-4 and TRBJ1-2, reads ETGVTQSPTHLIKTRGQQVTLRCSSQSGHNTVSWYQQALGQGPQFIFQYYREEENGRGNFPPRFSGLQFPNYSSELNVNALELDDSALYLCASSRPGSRRAFGSGTRLTVV.

This clone was counted a few times. The V gene is TRBV7-9, the J gene TRBJ2-3; perhaps TRBD1 as D (6 bases). CDR3 length: 16 amino acids. Between the trimmed V and J ends, which lost 5 bases and 0 bases, there was a span of 15 bases. Looked up from germline, CDR1 is SEHNR and CDR2 is FQNEAQ (reference sequence). CDR3 sequence (DNA): TGTGCCAGCAGCCGCGAGGGGACAATTAGCACAGATACGCAGTATTTT. It yields the protein CASSREGTISTDTQYF. Looking up the rest from reference TRBV7-9 and TRBJ2-3 gives the full variable domain: DTGVSQNPRHKITKRGQNVTFRCDPISEHNRLYWYRQTLGQGPEFLTYFQNEAQLEKSRLLSDRFSAERPKGSFSTLEIQRTEQGDSAMYLCASSREGTISTDTQYFGPGTRLTVL.

This clone has only one observation. The V and J genes are TRBV6-1 and TRBJ1-5; D ambiguous. The V gene's germline CDR1 is MNHNS and CDR2 SASEGT. The CDR3 has 13 amino acids. Trimming stripped 2 bases from V and 3 bases from J, with 5 bases between. As DNA, the CDR3 is TGTGCCAGCAGTGAAAGTAACAATCAGCCCCAGCATTTT. Translating it yields CASSESNNQPQHF.

Here the CDR3 reads CASSGDRGNTEAFF. For the CDR3, the DNA is TGTGCCAGCAGCGGGGACAGGGGAAACACTGAAGCTTTCTTT. This chain uses TRBV28 with TRBJ1-1; 10 nucleotides align to TRBD1. The germline V gene encodes CDR1 MDHEN and CDR2 SYDVKM. V gave up 6 bases and J gave up 2 bases; unmatched junction bases: 3. This CDR3 region has 14 residues.

This chain uses TRBV27 with TRBJ2-7; maybe TRBD1 (6 bases). The germline V gene encodes CDR1 MNHEY and CDR2 SMNVEV (reference sequence). Trimming cost V 2 bases and J 2 bases, with 16 bases left between them. This CDR3 comprises 16 residues. CDR3 sequence reads: CASSLLPGTSTYEQYF. In DNA form, the CDR3 reads TGTGCCAGCAGTTTACTGCCCGGGACATCAACCTACGAGCAGTACTTC.

This chain links TRBV15 with TRBJ1-5; D may be TRBD1 (5 bases). V was trimmed by 1 base and J by 5 bases, leaving 9 bases between them. This CDR3 region has 14 residues. CDR1 is LNHNV and CDR2 is YYDKDF in the germline V gene (reference sequence). The CDR3 sequence: CATSRAGGDQPQHF. The CDR3 DNA reads TGTGCCACCAGCAGAGCTGGAGGGGATCAGCCCCAGCATTTT. Full variable domain (outside the CDR3, taken from reference TRBV15 and TRBJ1-5): DAMVIQNPRYQVTQFGKPVTLSCSQTLNHNVMYWYQQKSSQAPKLLFHYYDKDFNNEADTPDNFQSRRPNTSFCFLDIRSPGLGDTAMYLCATSRAGGDQPQHFGDGTRLSIL.

This clone has a handful of counts. This chain links TRBV5-6 with TRBJ1-5; D gene unclear. This CDR3 spans 12 amino acids. Germline V gene sequence: CDR1 SGHDT, CDR2 YYEEEE. V was pared by 4 bases and J by 3 bases, with 5 bases between. The chain's CDR3 is CASSQNNQPQHF. In nucleotides, the CDR3 is TGTGCCAGCAGCCAGAACAATCAGCCCCAGCATTTT.

The chain employs TRBV19 and TRBJ1-1; no clear D. Germline V lookup: CDR1 LNHDA, CDR2 SQIVND (reference sequence). The CDR3 sequence is 14 residues long. Trimming took 5 bases from V and 1 from J, leaving 11 bases between them. The CDR3 is CASSDRARNTEAFF. The CDR3 DNA sequence: TGTGCCAGTAGTGACCGGGCGAGGAACACTGAAGCTTTCTTT.